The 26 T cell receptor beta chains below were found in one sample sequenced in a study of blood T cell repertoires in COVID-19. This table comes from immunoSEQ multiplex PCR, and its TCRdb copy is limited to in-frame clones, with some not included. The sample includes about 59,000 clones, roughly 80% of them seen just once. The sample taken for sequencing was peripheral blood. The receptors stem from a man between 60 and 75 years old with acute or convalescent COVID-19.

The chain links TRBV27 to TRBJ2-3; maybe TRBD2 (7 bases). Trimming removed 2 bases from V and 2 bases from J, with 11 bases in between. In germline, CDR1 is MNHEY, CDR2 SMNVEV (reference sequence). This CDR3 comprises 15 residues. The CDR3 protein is CASSLPGGVTDTQYF. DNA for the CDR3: TGTGCCAGCAGTTTACCGGGGGGCGTCACAGATACGCAGTATTTT.

This chain's CDR3 is CASSLVIPQETQYF. DNA for the CDR3: TGTGCCAGCAGCTTAGTAATTCCCCAAGAGACCCAGTACTTC. This chain uses TRBV7-9 with TRBJ2-5; no firm D call. Germline loops: CDR1 SEHNR, CDR2 FQNEAQ (reference sequence). V was clipped by 1 base and J by 1 base, with 7 bases between them. This CDR3 has 14 amino acids.

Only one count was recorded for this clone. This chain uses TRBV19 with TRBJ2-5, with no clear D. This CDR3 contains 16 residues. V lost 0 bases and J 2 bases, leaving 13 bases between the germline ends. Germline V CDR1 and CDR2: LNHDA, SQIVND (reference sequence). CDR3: CASSIDHTTYQETQYF. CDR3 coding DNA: TGTGCCAGTAGTATAGATCATACCACATATCAAGAGACCCAGTACTTC.

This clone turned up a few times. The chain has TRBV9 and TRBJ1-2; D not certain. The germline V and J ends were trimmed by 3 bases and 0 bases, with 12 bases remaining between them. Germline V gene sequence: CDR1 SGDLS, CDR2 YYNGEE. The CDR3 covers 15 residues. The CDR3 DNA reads TGTGCCAGCAGCGGGTCTGCAGATTCTAACTATGGCTACACCTTC. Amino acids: CASSGSADSNYGYTF.

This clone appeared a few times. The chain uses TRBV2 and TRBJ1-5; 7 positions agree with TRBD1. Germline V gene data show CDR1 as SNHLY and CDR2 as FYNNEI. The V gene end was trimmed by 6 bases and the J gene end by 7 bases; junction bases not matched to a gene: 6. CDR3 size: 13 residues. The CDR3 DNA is TGTGCCAGCAGCAGGGGGAACTTACAGCCCCAGCATTTT. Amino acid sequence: CASSRGNLQPQHF. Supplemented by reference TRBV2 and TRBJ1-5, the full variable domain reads EPEVTQTPSHQVTQMGQEVILRCVPISNHLYFYWYRQILGQKVEFLVSFYNNEISEKSEIFDDQFSVERPDGSNFTLKIRSTKLEDSAMYFCASSRGNLQPQHFGDGTRLSIL.

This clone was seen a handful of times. The chain's CDR3 is CASSPNTGGGYTF. CDR3 sequence (DNA): TGTGCCAGCAGTCCGAATACAGGGGGTGGCTACACCTTC. V usage is TRBV6-4 and J usage is TRBJ1-2; TRBD1 matches 8 bases. Germline lookup yields CDR1 MRHNA and CDR2 SNTAGT. The CDR3 is 13 amino acids. V shed 5 bases, J shed 7 bases, and the junction held 6 bases outside the gene matches.

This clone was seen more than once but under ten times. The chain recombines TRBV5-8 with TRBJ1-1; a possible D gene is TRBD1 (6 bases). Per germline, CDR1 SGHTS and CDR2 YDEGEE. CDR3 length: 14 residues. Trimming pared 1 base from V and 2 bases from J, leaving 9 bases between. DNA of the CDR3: TGTGCCAGCAGCTTGACGGGGGGCAACACTGAAGCTTTCTTT. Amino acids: CASSLTGGNTEAFF.

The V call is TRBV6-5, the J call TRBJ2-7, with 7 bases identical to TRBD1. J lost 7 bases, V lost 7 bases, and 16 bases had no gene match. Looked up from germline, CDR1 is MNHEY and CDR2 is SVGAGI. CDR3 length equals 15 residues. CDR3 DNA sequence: TGTGCCAGCACGCACCTGACAGGGATCATCCGGGAGCAGTACTTC. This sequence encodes CASTHLTGIIREQYF.

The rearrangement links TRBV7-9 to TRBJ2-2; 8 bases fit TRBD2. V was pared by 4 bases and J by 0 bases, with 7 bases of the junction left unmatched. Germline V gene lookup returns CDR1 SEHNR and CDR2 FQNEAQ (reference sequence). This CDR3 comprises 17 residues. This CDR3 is CASSSPRGGPNTGELFF. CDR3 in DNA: TGTGCCAGCAGCTCCCCCCGGGGGGGCCCGAACACCGGGGAGCTGTTTTTT.

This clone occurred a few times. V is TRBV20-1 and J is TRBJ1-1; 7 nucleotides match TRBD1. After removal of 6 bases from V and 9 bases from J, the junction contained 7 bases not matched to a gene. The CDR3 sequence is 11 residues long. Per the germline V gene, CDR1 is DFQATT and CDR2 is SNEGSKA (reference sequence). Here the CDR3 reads CSATSGGKAFF. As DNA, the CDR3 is TGCAGTGCCACATCAGGGGGGAAAGCTTTCTTT.

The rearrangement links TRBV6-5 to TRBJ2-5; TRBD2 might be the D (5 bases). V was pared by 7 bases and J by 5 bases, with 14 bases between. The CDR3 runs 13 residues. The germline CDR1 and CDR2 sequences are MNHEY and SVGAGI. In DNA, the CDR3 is TGTGCCAGCACCTTAGAGGGCCGCGAGACCCAGTACTTC. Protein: CASTLEGRETQYF.

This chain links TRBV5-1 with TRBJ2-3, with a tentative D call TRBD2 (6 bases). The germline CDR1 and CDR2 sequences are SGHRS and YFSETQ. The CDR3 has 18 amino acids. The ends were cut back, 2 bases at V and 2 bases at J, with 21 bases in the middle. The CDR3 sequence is CASSFTKLEGLFTDTQYF. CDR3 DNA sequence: TGCGCCAGCAGCTTCACAAAGTTGGAGGGACTGTTCACAGATACGCAGTATTTT.

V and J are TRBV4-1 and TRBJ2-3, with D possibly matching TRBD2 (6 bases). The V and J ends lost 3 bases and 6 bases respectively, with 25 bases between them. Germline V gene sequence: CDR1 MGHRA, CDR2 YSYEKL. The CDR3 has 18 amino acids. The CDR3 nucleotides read TGCGCCAGCAGCCAGGGAGGAGTTAGGCGGGGACGGGTGGATACGCAGTATTTT. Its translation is CASSQGGVRRGRVDTQYF.

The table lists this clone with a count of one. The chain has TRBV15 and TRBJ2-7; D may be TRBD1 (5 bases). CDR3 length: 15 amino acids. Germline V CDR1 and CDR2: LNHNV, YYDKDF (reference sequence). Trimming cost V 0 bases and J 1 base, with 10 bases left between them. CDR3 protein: CATSRDQTGSYEQYF. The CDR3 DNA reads TGTGCCACCAGCAGAGATCAAACAGGTTCCTACGAGCAGTACTTC.

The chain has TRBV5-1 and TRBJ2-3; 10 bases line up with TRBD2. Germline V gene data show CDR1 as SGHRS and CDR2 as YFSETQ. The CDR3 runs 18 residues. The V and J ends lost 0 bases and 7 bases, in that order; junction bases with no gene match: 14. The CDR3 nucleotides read TGCGCCAGCAGCTTGGGAGCGGGGGGGCCCCTCACCCCCAATACGCAGTATTTT. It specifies CASSLGAGGPLTPNTQYF.

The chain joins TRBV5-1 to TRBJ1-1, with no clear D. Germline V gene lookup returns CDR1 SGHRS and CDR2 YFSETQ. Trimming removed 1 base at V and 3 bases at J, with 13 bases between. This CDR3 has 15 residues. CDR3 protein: CASSLLPGIYTEAFF. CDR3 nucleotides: TGCGCCAGCAGCTTGCTTCCGGGAATTTACACTGAAGCTTTCTTT.

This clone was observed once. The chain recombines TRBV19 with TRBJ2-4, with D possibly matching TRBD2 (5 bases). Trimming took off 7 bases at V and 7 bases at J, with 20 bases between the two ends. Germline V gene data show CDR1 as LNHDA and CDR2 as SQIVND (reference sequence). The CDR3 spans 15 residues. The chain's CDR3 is CASTVTLLGRNIQYF. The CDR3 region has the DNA TGTGCCAGTACCGTAACTTTACTAGGCCGGAACATTCAGTACTTC.

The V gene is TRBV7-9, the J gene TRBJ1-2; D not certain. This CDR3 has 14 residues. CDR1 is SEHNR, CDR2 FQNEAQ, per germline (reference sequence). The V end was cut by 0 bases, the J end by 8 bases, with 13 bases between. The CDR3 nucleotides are TGTGCCAGCAGCTTAGCCCCTGGCACGTCGGGCTACACCTTC. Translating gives CASSLAPGTSGYTF.

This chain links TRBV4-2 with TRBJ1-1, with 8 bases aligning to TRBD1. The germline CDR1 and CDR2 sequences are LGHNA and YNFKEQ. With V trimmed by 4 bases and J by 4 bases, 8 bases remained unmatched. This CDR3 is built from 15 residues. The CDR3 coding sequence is TGTGCCAGCAGCCGGCAACAGGGGGTGAGCACTGAAGCTTTCTTT. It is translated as CASSRQQGVSTEAFF.

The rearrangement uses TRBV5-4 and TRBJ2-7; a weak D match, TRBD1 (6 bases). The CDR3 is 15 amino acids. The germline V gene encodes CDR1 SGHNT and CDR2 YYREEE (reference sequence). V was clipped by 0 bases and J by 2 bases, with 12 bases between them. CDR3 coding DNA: TGTGCCAGCAGCTTGGCTTCCAGGGGAACCTACGAGCAGTACTTC. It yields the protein CASSLASRGTYEQYF.

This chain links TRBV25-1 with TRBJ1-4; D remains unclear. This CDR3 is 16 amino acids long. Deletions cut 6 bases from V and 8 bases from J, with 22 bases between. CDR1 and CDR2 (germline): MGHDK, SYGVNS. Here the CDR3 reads CASSRSPDPGKEKLFF. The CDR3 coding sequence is TGTGCCAGCAGCCGATCTCCCGACCCGGGAAAGGAAAAACTGTTTTTT.

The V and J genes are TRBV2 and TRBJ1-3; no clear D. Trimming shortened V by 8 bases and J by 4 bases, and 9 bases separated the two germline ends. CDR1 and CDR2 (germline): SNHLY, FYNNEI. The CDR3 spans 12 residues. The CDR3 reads CASGIQGNTIYF. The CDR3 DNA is TGTGCCAGCGGAATACAGGGAAACACCATATATTTT.

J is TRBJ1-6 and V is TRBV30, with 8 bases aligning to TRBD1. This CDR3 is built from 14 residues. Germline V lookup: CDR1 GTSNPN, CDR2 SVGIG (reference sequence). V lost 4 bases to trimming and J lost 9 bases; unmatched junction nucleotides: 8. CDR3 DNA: TGTGCCTGGACCCAGGACAGGGAAGTTTCACCCCTCCACTTT. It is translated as CAWTQDREVSPLHF. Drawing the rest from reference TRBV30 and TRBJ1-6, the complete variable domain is SQTIHQWPATLVQPVGSPLSLECTVEGTSNPNLYWYRQAAGRGLQLLFYSVGIGQISSEVPQNLSASRPQDRQFILSSKKLLLSDSGFYLCAWTQDREVSPLHFGNGTRLTVT.

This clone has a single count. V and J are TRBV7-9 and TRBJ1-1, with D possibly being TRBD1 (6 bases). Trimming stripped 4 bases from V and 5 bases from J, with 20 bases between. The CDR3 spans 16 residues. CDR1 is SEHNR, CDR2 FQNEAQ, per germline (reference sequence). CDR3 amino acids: CASSSLSRGLGTEAFF. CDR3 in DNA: TGTGCCAGCAGCTCCTTGTCCAGGGGCCTCGGTACTGAAGCTTTCTTT.

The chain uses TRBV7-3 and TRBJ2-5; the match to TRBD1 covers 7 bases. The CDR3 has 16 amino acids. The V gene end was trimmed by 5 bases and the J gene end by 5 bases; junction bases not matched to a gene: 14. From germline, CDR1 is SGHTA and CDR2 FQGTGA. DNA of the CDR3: TGTGCCAGCAGCCAAACAGGGGCCGACCCCAGGGAGACCCAGTACTTC. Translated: CASSQTGADPRETQYF.

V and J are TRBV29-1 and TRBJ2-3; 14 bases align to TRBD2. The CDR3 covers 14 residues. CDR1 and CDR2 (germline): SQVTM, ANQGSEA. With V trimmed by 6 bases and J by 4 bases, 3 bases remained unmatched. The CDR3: CSVTSGGAPDTQYF. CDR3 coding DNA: TGCAGCGTGACTAGCGGGGGGGCCCCAGATACGCAGTATTTT.